Below are 16 T cell receptor beta chains sequenced from a single sample in a study of radiotherapy plus CTLA-4 blockade in lung cancer. Clones were read by immunoSEQ multiplex PCR, and TCRdb kept only the in-frame ones, dropping some. The sample has roughly 130,000 clones, over 80% seen once; the top ten hold over 6%. Sequenced material: peripheral blood, taken from a patient treated with radiotherapy plus ipilimumab. The receptors were sampled from a human donor with non-small cell lung cancer that progressed on radiotherapy plus ipilimumab.

The rearrangement uses TRBV14 and TRBJ2-1; D remains unclear. Trimming removed 5 bases from V and 3 bases from J, with 5 bases in between. CDR1 and CDR2 from the germline V gene are SGHDN and FVKESK. This CDR3 has 12 amino acids. The CDR3 coding sequence is TGTGCCAGCAGCACAAACTACAATGAGCAGTTCTTC. It specifies CASSTNYNEQFF. The complete variable domain, with remaining parts taken from reference TRBV14 and TRBJ2-1, reads EAGVTQFPSHSVIEKGQTVTLRCDPISGHDNLYWYRRVMGKEIKFLLHFVKESKQDESGMPNNRFLAERTGGTYSTLKVQPAELEDSGVYFCASSTNYNEQFFGPGTRLTVL.

The chain recombines TRBV6-6 with TRBJ2-7; 9 nucleotides agree with TRBD1. The germline CDR1 and CDR2 sequences are MNHNY and SVGAGI (reference sequence). The CDR3 loop spans 15 amino acids. Trimming took 6 bases from V and 2 from J; bases not matched to a gene: 8. The CDR3 reads CASRERQGGTYEQYF. The CDR3 region has the DNA TGTGCCAGCAGGGAGAGACAGGGGGGAACCTACGAGCAGTACTTC.

This rearrangement joins TRBV6-1 to TRBJ1-2; perhaps TRBD1 as D (6 bases). CDR1 and CDR2 from the germline V gene are MNHNS and SASEGT. The CDR3 is 12 amino acids. Trimming stripped 4 bases from V and 8 bases from J, with 11 bases between. This CDR3 reads CASSGNRVGYTF. The CDR3 nucleotides are TGTGCCAGCAGTGGGAACAGGGTGGGCTACACCTTC.

Comment on this clone: At one boundary the junction diverges from the germline segment, which might be a read error. The same CDR3 also results from other DNA sequences found in this sample. The chain employs TRBV2 and TRBJ2-7, with no clear D. Germline V gene sequence: CDR1 SNHLY, CDR2 FYNNEI. The CDR3 spans 12 residues. CDR3 sequence reads: CASSEGTYEQYF. The CDR3 nucleotides are TGTGCCAGCAGTGAAGGGACCTACGAGCAATACTTC.

This clone has a handful of counts. This chain uses TRBV5-1 with TRBJ2-1; 10 nucleotides align to TRBD1. This CDR3 is built from 16 residues. Trimming at V came to 4 bases and at J to 10 bases, leaving 14 bases not matched to a gene. CDR1 SGHRS and CDR2 YFSETQ come from the germline V gene. Written as DNA, the CDR3 is TGCGCCAGCAGCCCCAAAACGGGACAGGGGCGTCGAGAGCAGTTCTTC. It codes for CASSPKTGQGRREQFF.

This clone was seen just once. The rearrangement uses TRBV11-3 and TRBJ2-3, with 9 bases fitting TRBD2. The V segment lost 8 bases and the J segment 4 bases; nucleotides outside the gene matches: 10. This CDR3 has 15 amino acids. Germline V gene data show CDR1 as SGHNT and CDR2 as YENEEA. DNA of the CDR3: TGTGCCAGCTCCCCAGGGACTAGCTCATCAGATACGCAGTATTTT. It translates to CASSPGTSSSDTQYF.

The genes are TRBV6-1 and TRBJ2-2; D is uncertain. Per germline, CDR1 MNHNS and CDR2 SASEGT. V was shortened by 7 bases and J by 9 bases, with 9 bases between the two germline ends. This CDR3 spans 11 amino acids. The DNA for the CDR3 is TGTGCCAGCAACACCGTAAGGGAGCTGTTTTTT. It yields the protein CASNTVRELFF.

The rearrangement uses TRBV7-8 and TRBJ1-2; weak D call: TRBD1 (5 bases). The CDR3 extends over 13 amino acids. Germline V lookup: CDR1 SGHVS, CDR2 FQNEAQ. The germline V and J ends were trimmed by 3 bases and 7 bases, with 12 bases remaining between them. The CDR3 here is CASSFDQGAGYTF. The CDR3 bases are TGTGCCAGCAGCTTTGATCAGGGCGCTGGCTACACCTTC.

The chain employs TRBV6-1 and TRBJ2-1; D ambiguous. Trimming shortened V by 6 bases and J by 5 bases, and 11 bases separated the two germline ends. The CDR3 consists of 13 residues. The V gene's germline CDR1 is MNHNS and CDR2 SASEGT. CDR3 residues: CASSRLVNNEQFF. In DNA form, the CDR3 reads TGTGCCAGCAGCCGGTTAGTCAACAATGAGCAGTTCTTC.

The genes are TRBV5-1 and TRBJ2-5; 7 nucleotides align to TRBD2. The DNA end is more similar to TRBJ2-7, so the J call may be wrong. The CDR3 runs to 15 residues. Germline-derived CDR1 and CDR2 are SGHRS and YFSETQ. The CDR3 coding sequence is TGCGCCAGCAGCTCTGGCGCTAGCGGCCTCTACGAGCAGTACTTC. It codes for CASSSGASGLYEQYF.

This chain links TRBV5-1 with TRBJ2-1; 7 nucleotides line up with TRBD1. CDR1 SGHRS and CDR2 YFSETQ come from the germline V gene. The length of the CDR3 is 15 residues. Trimming took 0 bases from V and 2 from J; bases not matched to a gene: 2. CDR3 sequence reads: CASSLDGTAYNEQFF. As DNA, the CDR3 is TGCGCCAGCAGCTTGGACGGGACAGCCTACAATGAGCAGTTCTTC.

The CDR3 DNA is TGTGCCAGCAGCTTAGGCTGGGCAGGAGAGGGAGAAAAACTGTTTTTT. Encoded protein: CASSLGWAGEGEKLFF. J is TRBJ1-4 and V is TRBV7-8; the D is unclear. Germline assignment: CDR1 SGHVS and CDR2 FQNEAQ. The V gene lost 1 base and the J gene lost 8 bases, with 17 bases spanning the gap. The CDR3 spans 16 residues.

V usage is TRBV11-3 and J usage is TRBJ2-1; D remains ambiguous. The CDR3 runs to 12 residues. The germline V gene encodes CDR1 SGHNT and CDR2 YENEEA. Trimming stripped 6 bases from V and 9 bases from J, with 12 bases between. This CDR3 is CASSRSGIEQFF. In nucleotides, the CDR3 is TGTGCCAGCAGTCGTAGTGGGATTGAGCAGTTCTTC. The complete variable domain, with remaining parts taken from reference TRBV11-3 and TRBJ2-1, reads EAGVVQSPRYKIIEKKQPVAFWCNPISGHNTLYWYLQNLGQGPELLIRYENEEAVDDSQLPKDRFSAERLKGVDSTLKIQPAELGDSAVYLCASSRSGIEQFFGPGTRLTVL.

The V call is TRBV2, the J call TRBJ1-4, with a weak D call TRBD1 (6 bases). V lost 7 bases, J lost 8 bases, and 14 bases lay in between. The CDR3 runs 13 residues. Germline V CDR1 and CDR2: SNHLY, FYNNEI. In DNA form, the CDR3 reads TGTGCCAGCATCGGGCAGGGGACAGAAAAACTGTTTTTT. Its translation is CASIGQGTEKLFF.

This chain links TRBV29-1 with TRBJ1-2; 11 bases line up with TRBD1. Germline V lookup: CDR1 SQVTM, CDR2 ANQGSEA. V was pared by 7 bases and J by 7 bases, with 11 bases of the junction left unmatched. The CDR3 totals 14 residues. As DNA, the CDR3 is TGCAGCGCGATTACGGGACAGGGGGGCGTTGGCTACACCTTC. It codes for CSAITGQGGVGYTF.

This chain uses TRBV5-1 with TRBJ2-7, with TRBD1 as a possible D gene (5 bases). Germline V gives CDR1 SGHRS, CDR2 YFSETQ. The CDR3 is made up of 14 amino acids. V was pared by 5 bases and J by 1 base, with 13 bases between. CDR3: CASSLTVASYEQYF. The DNA of the CDR3 is TGCGCCAGCAGTTTGACAGTTGCATCCTACGAGCAGTACTTC.